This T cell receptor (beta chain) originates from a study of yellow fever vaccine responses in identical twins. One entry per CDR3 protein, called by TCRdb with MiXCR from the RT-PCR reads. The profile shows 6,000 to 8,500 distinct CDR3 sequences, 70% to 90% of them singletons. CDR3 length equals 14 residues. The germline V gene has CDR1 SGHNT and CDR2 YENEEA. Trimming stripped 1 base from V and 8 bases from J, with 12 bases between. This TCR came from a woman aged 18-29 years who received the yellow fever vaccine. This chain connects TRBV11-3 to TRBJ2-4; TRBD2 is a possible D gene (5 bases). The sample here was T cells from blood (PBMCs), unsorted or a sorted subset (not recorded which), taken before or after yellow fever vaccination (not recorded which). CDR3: CASSLGRTRDIQYF. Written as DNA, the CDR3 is TGTGCCAGCAGCTTAGGCCGTACTAGGGACATTCAGTACTTC.